The present TCR beta chain was sequenced within a study of spatial heterogeneity in lung cancer (dated by TCRdb to about 2019). Regarding the study in general: Beta-chain transcripts were consistently detected in greater numbers than alpha-chain transcripts, which likely reflected higher beta-chain transcript abundance. In the raw uncorrected reads, each unique combination of TCR and UMI appeared on average more than ten times. At surgery, both alpha and beta chains were TCR-sequenced in fewer than 250 tumor regions, approximately 64 matched nontumor lung samples and 50 to 60 PBMC samples. Nonsynonymous mutation counts, determined by whole-exome sequencing of tumor tissue, were related to features of the TCR repertoire. In non-small cell lung cancer, the study quantitatively compared TCR alpha and beta repertoires across several tumor regions, matched nontumor lung, and blood. In tumor regions, TCR transcript counts showed a strong correlation with a T cell transcriptional module score derived from matched bulk RNA-seq. What the authors observed across the whole study: The count of ubiquitous expanded TCRs correlated with the count of ubiquitous nonsynonymous mutations, and the count of regional expanded TCRs correlated with the count of regional nonsynonymous mutations. A correlation was observed between the number of expanded intratumoral alpha and beta TCRs and the tumor nonsynonymous mutation count. TCR-seq coverage of tumor T cells was estimated to be only 7% to 7.5% for alpha chains and about 13% for beta chains. Additional single-cell paired TCR alpha and beta sequencing was considered necessary to confirm, at a functional level, the hypothesis that regional TCRs recognize regional mutations.

The library was prepared using 5' RACE. Sequencing was carried out with a NextSeq 500. In the TCR library protocol, a unique molecular identifier was attached to each TCR cDNA molecule so that PCR and sequencing errors could be corrected. The published analysis was carried out like this. TCR identification, UMI-based error correction and CDR3 extraction were performed with Decombinator tools. Expanded TCRs were defined as those above a frequency of 2 per 1,000, corresponding to the top 1% of the tumor frequency distribution. Expanded tumor TCRs were classed as regional if statistically deemed absent (corrected P<0.05) from at least one tumor region, otherwise ubiquitous. Renyi diversity was computed with the R vegan package after each repertoire had been subsampled 100 times to 5,000 TCRs. CDR3 similarity networks were built from amino acid triplet string-kernel similarity, connecting CDR3s with pairwise similarity above 0.82. The public reads were reprocessed in TCRdb via fastp at Q25 and MiXCR, keeping in-frame beta chains. A single entry per CDR3 protein holds the most common genes and DNA from its merged rows. The V and J calls, along with clone size, are taken from TCRdb and not from the paper's own processing. This sample comprises thousands of distinct CDR3 sequences, around a third of them detected only once. Approximately 14% of the sample is in the top ten clones.

With regard to this clonotype: It has no known antigen specificity. Per-nucleotide qualities are absent, and no much larger clonotype sits a single base away.

Sequences SGHRS (CDR1) and YFSETQ (CDR2) are obtained from the germline V gene. The germline ends are 10 bases apart after V is trimmed by 3 bases and J by 4 bases. The CDR3 starts with the cysteine, ends with the phenylalanine, and has 13 residues. Solely the CDR3 DNA is kept, with 39 bases framed from the first base. The sample's time point label, in plain terms: sample taken at primary tumor resection. Donors were some 67 patients with early-stage, untreated non-small cell lung cancer from the lung TRACERx cohort. Without any cell sorting, TCR sequencing was performed on whole RNA extracted either from tumor and nontumor lung tissue or from cryopreserved PBMC samples. Only patients with enough RNA available from two or more tumor regions were chosen for TCR sequencing. Before selection, tumor and adjacent nontumor lung specimens were reviewed by a lung pathologist.

The chain uses TRBV5-1 and TRBJ1-1, and the D gene may be TRBD1, 6 bases matching. The sequenced sample was lung tumor tissue, obtained at surgery. The clonotype originates from a male donor with early-stage non-small cell lung cancer. The CDR3 loop reads CASSSEGVTEAFF. The nucleotides are TGCGCCAGCAGCTCCGAGGGGGTCACTGAAGCTTTCTTT. This CDR3, with the reference TRBV5-1 and TRBJ1-1 proteins standing in past its ends, gives the full variable domain KAGVTQTPRYLIKTRGQQVTLSCSPISGHRSVSWYQQTPGQGLQFLFEYFSETQRNKGNFPGRFSGRQFSNSRSEMNVSTLELGDSALYLCASSSEGVTEAFFGQGTRLTVV.